These 5 T cell receptor beta chains originate from one sample sequenced in a study of response to subunit inactivated influenza vaccine. TCRdb re-called the RT-PCR reads through MiXCR, storing one row per CDR3 protein. Among hundreds of thousands of distinct CDR3 sequences, 12% were seen once, and the ten largest hold around 9.6%. The material sequenced was PBMCs from blood, taken on the day of vaccination. These receptors were taken from a man between 50 and 59 years old who received an inactivated influenza vaccine.

This clonotype was counted ten times or more. The chain recombines TRBV7-9 with TRBJ2-5; no reliable D call. The germline CDR1 and CDR2 sequences are SEHNR and FQNEAQ (reference sequence). The CDR3 is made up of 15 amino acids. V lost 6 bases to trimming and J lost 2 bases, with 16 bases between them. The CDR3 reads CASSPLDTAQETQYF. DNA for the CDR3: TGTGCCAGCAGTCCTCTAGACACCGCTCAAGAGACCCAGTACTTC.

This clonotype was observed a handful of times. V gene TRBV5-1 combines with J gene TRBJ2-1; 10 nucleotides align to TRBD2. CDR3 length: 16 amino acids. Germline CDR1 SGHRS, CDR2 YFSETQ. V lost 4 bases to trimming and J lost 6 bases; unmatched junction nucleotides: 10. CDR3 amino acids: CASSVTGLAPSNEQFF. CDR3 nucleotide sequence: TGCGCCAGCAGCGTTACGGGACTAGCGCCCAGCAATGAGCAGTTCTTC.

This clonotype occurred a few times. The chain links TRBV7-2 to TRBJ2-1; D is undetermined. Between the trimmed V and J ends, which lost 6 bases and 0 bases, there was a span of 6 bases. Germline V gene data show CDR1 as SGHTA and CDR2 as FQGNSA. The CDR3 runs 13 residues. CDR3 loop: CASRRSSYNEQFF. Here the CDR3 DNA reads TGTGCCAGCAGGAGGAGCTCCTACAATGAGCAGTTCTTC.

The chain joins TRBV7-2 to TRBJ2-1; TRBD1 is a possible D gene (6 bases). Germline CDR1 SGHTA, CDR2 FQGNSA. V lost 6 bases and J lost 3, with 15 bases in between. There are 15 residues in the CDR3. The CDR3 DNA is TGTGCCAGCAGTGCGGACAGAATGAACTACAATGAGCAGTTCTTC. Its translation: CASSADRMNYNEQFF.

This clonotype has a handful of counts. The J gene is TRBJ2-7, the V gene TRBV6-2 or TRBV6-3, with D possibly matching TRBD2 (6 bases). Trimming left V 6 bases short and J 2 bases short, with 17 bases between. The germline CDR1 and CDR2 sequences are MNHEY and SVGEGT. The CDR3 totals 15 residues. The CDR3 DNA follows: TGTGCCAGCAGGGGAGGAACAGGACCAGCCTACGAGCAGTACTTC. It specifies CASRGGTGPAYEQYF.